This T cell receptor delta chain is from a study of Vδ1+ human thymocytes. Points from the study as a whole: Thymic TRG and TRD repertoires appeared highly polyclonal, with Gaussian CDR3 length distributions.

Extracted RNA was reverse transcribed into cDNA. Multiplex PCR used pooled V-gene forward primers and a constant-region reverse primer to amplify CDR3s. TCRdb re-called clones from the multiplex PCR reads via CATT. This sample has 50,000 to 75,000 delta-chain clones, with more than 13% found just once. Germline V gene lookup returns CDR1 TSWWSYY and CDR2 QGS. V dropped 3 bases and J dropped 2; count of bases not matched to a gene: 24. CDR3 length: 21 residues. Comment on this clone: Its target is not known.

The specimen sequenced was Vdelta1+ gamma-delta thymocytes from the thymus. Subset meaning: FACS-sorted CD3+ TCRalphabeta- TCRVdelta1+ TCRVdelta2- thymocytes. The rearrangement links TRDV1 to TRDJ1, with 7 positions matching TRDD2. This sequence originates from a girl younger than two who had congenital heart surgery. The CDR3 region is CALGELTRPSSSRNVTDKLIF. The CDR3, as DNA: TGTGCTCTTGGGGAGCTAACCCGGCCTTCCTCCTCTCGTAATGTTACCGATAAACTCATCTTT.